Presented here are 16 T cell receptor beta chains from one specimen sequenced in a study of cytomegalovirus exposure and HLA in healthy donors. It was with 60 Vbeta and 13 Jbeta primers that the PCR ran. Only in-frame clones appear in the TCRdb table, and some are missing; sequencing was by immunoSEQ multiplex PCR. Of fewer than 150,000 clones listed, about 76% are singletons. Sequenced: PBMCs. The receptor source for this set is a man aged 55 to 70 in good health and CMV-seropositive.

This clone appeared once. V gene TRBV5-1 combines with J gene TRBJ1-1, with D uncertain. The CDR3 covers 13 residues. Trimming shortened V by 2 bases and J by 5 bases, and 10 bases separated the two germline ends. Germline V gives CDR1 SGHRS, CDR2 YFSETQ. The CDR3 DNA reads TGCGCCAGCAGCTTCGTTACGAGGACTGAAGCTTTCTTT. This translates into CASSFVTRTEAFF. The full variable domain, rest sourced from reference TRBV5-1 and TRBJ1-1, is KAGVTQTPRYLIKTRGQQVTLSCSPISGHRSVSWYQQTPGQGLQFLFEYFSETQRNKGNFPGRFSGRQFSNSRSEMNVSTLELGDSALYLCASSFVTRTEAFFGQGTRLTVV.

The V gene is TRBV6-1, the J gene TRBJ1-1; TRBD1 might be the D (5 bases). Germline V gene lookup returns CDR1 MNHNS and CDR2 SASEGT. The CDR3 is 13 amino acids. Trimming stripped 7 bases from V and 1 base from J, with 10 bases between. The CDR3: CASMRTGNTEAFF. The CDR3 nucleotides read TGTGCCAGCATGAGAACAGGGAACACTGAAGCTTTCTTT.

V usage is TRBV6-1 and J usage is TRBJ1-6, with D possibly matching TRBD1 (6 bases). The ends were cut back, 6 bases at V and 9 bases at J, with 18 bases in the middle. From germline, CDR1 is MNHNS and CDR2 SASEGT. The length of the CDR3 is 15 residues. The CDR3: CASSETTGTPSPLHF. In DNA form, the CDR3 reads TGTGCCAGCAGCGAAACTACAGGGACCCCTTCACCCCTCCACTTT.

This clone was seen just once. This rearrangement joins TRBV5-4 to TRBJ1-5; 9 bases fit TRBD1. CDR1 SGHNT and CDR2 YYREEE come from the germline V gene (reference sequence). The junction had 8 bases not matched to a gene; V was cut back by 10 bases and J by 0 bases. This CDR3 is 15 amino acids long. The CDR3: CALGQGGDSNQPQHF. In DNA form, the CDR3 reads TGTGCCTTGGGACAGGGTGGGGATAGCAATCAGCCCCAGCATTTT. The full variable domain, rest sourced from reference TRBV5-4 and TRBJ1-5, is ETGVTQSPTHLIKTRGQQVTLRCSSQSGHNTVSWYQQALGQGPQFIFQYYREEENGRGNFPPRFSGLQFPNYSSELNVNALELDDSALYLCALGQGGDSNQPQHFGDGTRLSIL.

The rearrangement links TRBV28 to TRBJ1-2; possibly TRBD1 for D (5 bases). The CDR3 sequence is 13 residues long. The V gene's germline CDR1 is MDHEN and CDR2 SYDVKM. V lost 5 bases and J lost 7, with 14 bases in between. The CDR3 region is CASSVQGIGGYTF. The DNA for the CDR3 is TGTGCCAGCAGTGTCCAGGGAATCGGTGGCTACACCTTC.

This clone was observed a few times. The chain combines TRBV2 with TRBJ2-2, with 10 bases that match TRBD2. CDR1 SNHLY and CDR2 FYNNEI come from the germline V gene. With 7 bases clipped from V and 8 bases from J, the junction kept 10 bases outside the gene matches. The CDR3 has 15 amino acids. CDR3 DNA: TGTGCCAGCAAACGGCTAGCGGGAGTGGGGGGGGAGCTGTTTTTT. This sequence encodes CASKRLAGVGGELFF.

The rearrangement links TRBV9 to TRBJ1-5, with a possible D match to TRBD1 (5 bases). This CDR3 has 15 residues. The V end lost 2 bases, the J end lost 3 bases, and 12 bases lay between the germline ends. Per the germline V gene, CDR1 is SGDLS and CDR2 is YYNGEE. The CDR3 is CASSVEGLPNQPQHF. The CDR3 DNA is TGTGCCAGCAGCGTGGAGGGACTTCCCAATCAGCCCCAGCATTTT.

This CDR3 reads CASSVQGVSTEAFF. The CDR3, as DNA: TGTGCCAGCAGTGTCCAGGGGGTCAGCACTGAAGCTTTCTTT. This rearrangement joins TRBV6-1 to TRBJ1-1, with 7 nucleotides matching TRBD1. CDR1 MNHNS and CDR2 SASEGT come from the germline V gene. After removal of 4 bases from V and 4 bases from J, the junction contained 6 bases not matched to a gene. The CDR3 totals 14 residues.

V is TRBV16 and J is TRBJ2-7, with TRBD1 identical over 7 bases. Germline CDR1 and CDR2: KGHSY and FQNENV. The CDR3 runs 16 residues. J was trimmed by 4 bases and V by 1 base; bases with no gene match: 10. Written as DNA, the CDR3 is TGTGCCAGCAGCCAATTTGGCCGGGACAGAAGGTACGAGCAGTACTTC. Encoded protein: CASSQFGRDRRYEQYF.

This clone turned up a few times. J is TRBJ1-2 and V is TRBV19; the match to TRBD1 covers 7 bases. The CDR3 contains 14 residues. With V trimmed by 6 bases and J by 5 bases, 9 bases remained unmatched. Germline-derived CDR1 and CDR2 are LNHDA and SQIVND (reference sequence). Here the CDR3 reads CASRTRQGVYGYTF. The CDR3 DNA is TGTGCCAGTAGGACCAGACAGGGCGTTTATGGCTACACCTTC.

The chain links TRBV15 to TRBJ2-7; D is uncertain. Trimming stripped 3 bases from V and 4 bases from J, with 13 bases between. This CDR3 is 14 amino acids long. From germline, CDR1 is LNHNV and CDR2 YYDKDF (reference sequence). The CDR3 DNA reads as TGTGCCACCAGCAGTGTAGGTGCGAGGTACGAGCAGTACTTC. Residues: CATSSVGARYEQYF. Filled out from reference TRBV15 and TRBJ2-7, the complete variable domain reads DAMVIQNPRYQVTQFGKPVTLSCSQTLNHNVMYWYQQKSSQAPKLLFHYYDKDFNNEADTPDNFQSRRPNTSFCFLDIRSPGLGDTAMYLCATSSVGARYEQYFGPGTRLTVT.

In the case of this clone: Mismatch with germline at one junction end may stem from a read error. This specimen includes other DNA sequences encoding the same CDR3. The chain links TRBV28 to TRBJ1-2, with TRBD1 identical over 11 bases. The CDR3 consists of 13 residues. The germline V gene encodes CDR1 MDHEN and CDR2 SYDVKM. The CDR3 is CASRTGGEYGYTF. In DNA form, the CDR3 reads TGTGCCAGCCGGACAGGGGGCGAGTATGGCTACACCTTT.

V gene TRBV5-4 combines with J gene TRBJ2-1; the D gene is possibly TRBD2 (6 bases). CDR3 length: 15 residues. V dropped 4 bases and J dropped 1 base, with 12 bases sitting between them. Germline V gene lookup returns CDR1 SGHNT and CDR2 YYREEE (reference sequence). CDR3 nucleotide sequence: TGTGCCAGCAGCGGGGACTTACAATCCTACAATGAGCAGTTCTTC. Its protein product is CASSGDLQSYNEQFF.

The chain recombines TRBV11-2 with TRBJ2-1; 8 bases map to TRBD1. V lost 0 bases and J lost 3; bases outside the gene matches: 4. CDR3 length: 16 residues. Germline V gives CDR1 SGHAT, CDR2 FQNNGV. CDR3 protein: CASSLDPGGFYNEQFF. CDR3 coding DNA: TGTGCCAGCAGCTTAGATCCAGGGGGCTTCTACAATGAGCAGTTCTTC.

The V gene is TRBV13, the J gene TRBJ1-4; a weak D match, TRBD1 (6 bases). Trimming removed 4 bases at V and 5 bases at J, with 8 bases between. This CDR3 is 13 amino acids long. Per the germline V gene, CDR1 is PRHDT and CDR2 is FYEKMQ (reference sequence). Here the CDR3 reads CASSSRGNEKLFF. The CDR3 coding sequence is TGTGCCAGCAGCTCCAGGGGAAATGAAAAACTGTTTTTT.

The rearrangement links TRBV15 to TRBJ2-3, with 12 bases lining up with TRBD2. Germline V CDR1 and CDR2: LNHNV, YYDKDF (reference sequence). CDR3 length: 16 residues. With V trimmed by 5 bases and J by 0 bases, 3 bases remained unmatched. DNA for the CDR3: TGTGCCACCAGCTTAGGACTAGCGGGAAGCACAGATACGCAGTATTTT. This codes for CATSLGLAGSTDTQYF.